Sequencing of this TCR beta chain was carried out in a study of T cells in Graves' hyperthyroidism and ophthalmopathy. Overall study findings and caveats: Blood samples included most of the expanded thyroid clonotypes exceeding 0.001.

There are many counts of this clonotype. Its target is unknown. CDR1 is SGHAT, CDR2 FQNNGV, per germline. V was clipped by 1 base and J by 5 bases; unmatched bases: 14. The CDR3 length is 20 residues. It was considered stable Graves' hyperthyroidism when ophthalmopathy did not progress within 18 months. TCR beta CDR3 regions were amplified from RNA transcripts. The HTBI primer set was used in a first-round RT-PCR of the TCR CDR3. MiXCR, run by TCRdb on the multiplex PCR reads, gives a single entry per CDR3 protein. The sample has about 510,000 distinct CDR3 sequences, about 15% seen once. This TCR was recovered from a woman aged 40 to 50 with Graves' hyperthyroidism. The sample consisted of blood. This rearrangement joins TRBV11-2 to TRBJ2-1; 13 positions agree with TRBD2. The CDR3 coding sequence is TGTGCCAGCAGCTTAGTGGGGAGTAGGACTAGCGGGAGTCCGAACAATGAGCAGTTCTTC. The encoded protein is CASSLVGSRTSGSPNNEQFF.